This T cell receptor beta chain was documented in a study of cytomegalovirus exposure and HLA in healthy donors. For the study at large: Clustering assigned about four fifths of the roughly 420 genotyped donors to the Caucasian-associated ancestry cluster. Study-level results: An analysis that came later showed most CMV-associated TCR beta chains appearing HLA-restricted. What a later analysis showed was that several of the most significant clusters appeared linked to common viral pathogens.

Concerning this clone: Its matching antigen is unknown.

Vbeta (60) and Jbeta (13) primers were used in the PCR. Method: immunoSEQ multiplex PCR; TCRdb's copy keeps in-frame clones and lacks some. The profile shows more than 110,000 clones, 65% to 85% of them singletons. The study sampled nominally healthy donors, though unrecorded immune exposures were likely. V dropped 4 bases and J dropped 2; count of bases not matched to a gene: 4. The CDR3 length is 15 residues. CDR1 and CDR2 from the germline V gene are SGHKS and YYEKEE (reference sequence). The sequence derives from a man in his fifties in good health and CMV-seronegative. Material: PBMCs. This chain uses TRBV5-5 with TRBJ2-7; 12 bases fit TRBD2. The CDR3 here is CASSRGLAGPYEQYF. CDR3 in DNA: TGTGCCAGCAGCCGGGGACTAGCGGGTCCCTACGAGCAGTACTTC.